This is a list of T cell receptor beta chains from one sample in a study of blood T cell repertoires in COVID-19. Produced via immunoSEQ multiplex PCR; TCRdb's table is partial and in-frame only. The sample records 360,000 or so clones, about 90% being singletons. The sequenced material came from peripheral blood. The receptors derive from a man between 18 and 29 years old with active or convalescent COVID-19. Both conserved end residues are part of each CDR3. D genes are given only for firm matches. Only part of the rows carry a size: once, few, many, or a class if the clone is expanded.

clone_size	v_call	j_call	d_call	cdr3_nt	cdr3_aa
NA	TRBV3-1/TRBV3-2	TRBJ1-1	TRBD1	TGTGCCAGCAGCCAAGGGTGGACAGGCGTCGACGCTTTCTTT	CASSQGWTGVDAFF
NA	TRBV28	TRBJ1-1	TRBD1	TGTGCCAGCAGTTTGGGGGACAGGGGTAACGTTGAAGCTTTCTTT	CASSLGDRGNVEAFF
NA	TRBV6-4	TRBJ1-2	NA	TGTGCCAGCAGTCCACAGGGAGTCGTTGGCTACACCTTC	CASSPQGVVGYTF
NA	TRBV7-9	TRBJ2-1	TRBD1	TGTGCCAGCAGCTTAACGGGCCAGGGGGTTTTCGGAAATGAGCAGTTCTTC	CASSLTGQGVFGNEQFF
NA	TRBV4-3	TRBJ2-7	NA	TGCGCCAGCAGCCAAGATCTCCCTCTCGAGCAGTACTTC	CASSQDLPLEQYF
NA	TRBV30	TRBJ1-6	NA	TGTGCCTGGAATGACAGGCTTTGGGTCTCACCCCTCCACTTT	CAWNDRLWVSPLHF
NA	TRBV5-1	TRBJ2-1	TRBD1	TGCGCCAGCAGCTTGGGGCAGGGGGCGCGTAATGAGCAGTTCTTC	CASSLGQGARNEQFF
NA	TRBV7-2	TRBJ1-5	TRBD1	TGTGCCAGCAGCCGGGGACAGGGGGCGGGTCAGCCCCAGCATTTT	CASSRGQGAGQPQHF
NA	TRBV9	TRBJ2-1	TRBD2	TGTGCCAGCAGCCCCTCGGGGGGCAATGAGCAGTTCTTC	CASSPSGGNEQFF
NA	TRBV7-8	TRBJ1-1	TRBD1	TGTGCCAGCAGCCCACAGGGGTATATGAACACTGAAGCTTTCTTT	CASSPQGYMNTEAFF
NA	TRBV9	TRBJ2-1	TRBD2	TGTGCCAGCAGCGGACATAGCGGGAGCTCCTACAATGAGCAGTTCTTC	CASSGHSGSSYNEQFF
NA	TRBV6-6	TRBJ1-2	TRBD1	TGTGCCAGCAGTCCCGACAGGGGGACAAATGGCTACACCTTC	CASSPDRGTNGYTF
NA	TRBV9	TRBJ2-4	TRBD1	TGTGCCAGCAGCGTAGGGCTAGGACAGGAGAACATTCAGTACTTC	CASSVGLGQENIQYF
NA	TRBV5-1	TRBJ1-1	NA	TGCGCCAGCAGCTTGGGAGGGTTTGGAGACACTGAAGCTTTCTTT	CASSLGGFGDTEAFF
NA	TRBV9	TRBJ2-7	TRBD2	TGTGCCAGCAGCGTACTAGCGGGAGAAACCGACGAGCAGTACTTC	CASSVLAGETDEQYF
NA	TRBV21-1	TRBJ2-2	NA	TGTGCCAGCAGCATAATGGAACTAGCGGGAGAAAAGAACACCGGGGAGCTGTTTTTT	CASSIMELAGEKNTGELFF
NA	TRBV28	TRBJ1-1	NA	TGTGCCAGCCGCGCAGGCAATATGAACACTGAAGCTTTCTTT	CASRAGNMNTEAFF
NA	TRBV18	TRBJ1-3	NA	TGTGCCAGCTCAACCCAGGGATCTGGAAACACCATATATTTT	CASSTQGSGNTIYF
NA	TRBV28	TRBJ2-7	NA	TGTGCCAGCAGTTTGACTCGCGAGCAGTACTTC	CASSLTREQYF
once	TRBV19	TRBJ2-1	TRBD2	TGTGCCAGTAGTATGTTTGGGAGGGCCGGTGAGCAGTTCTTC	CASSMFGRAGEQFF
NA	TRBV5-1	TRBJ2-1	NA	TGCGCCAGCAGCTTGGGCGCTTACTACAATGAGCAGTTCTTC	CASSLGAYYNEQFF
NA	TRBV5-6	TRBJ1-6	TRBD1	TGTGCCAGCAGCTTGGCGGGCAGGGGGCAAAATTCACCCCTCCACTTT	CASSLAGRGQNSPLHF